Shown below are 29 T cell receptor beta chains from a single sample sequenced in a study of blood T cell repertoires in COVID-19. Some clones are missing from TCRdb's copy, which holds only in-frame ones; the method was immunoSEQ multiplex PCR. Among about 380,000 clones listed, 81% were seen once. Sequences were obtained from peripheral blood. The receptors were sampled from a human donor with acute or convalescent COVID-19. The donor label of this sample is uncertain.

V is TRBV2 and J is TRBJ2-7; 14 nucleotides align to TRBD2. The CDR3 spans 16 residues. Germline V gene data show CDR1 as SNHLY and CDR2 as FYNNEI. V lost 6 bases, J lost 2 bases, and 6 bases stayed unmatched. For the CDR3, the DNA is TGTGCCAGCAGACGGGGACTAGCGGGGGCCGCCTACGAGCAGTACTTC. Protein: CASRRGLAGAAYEQYF.

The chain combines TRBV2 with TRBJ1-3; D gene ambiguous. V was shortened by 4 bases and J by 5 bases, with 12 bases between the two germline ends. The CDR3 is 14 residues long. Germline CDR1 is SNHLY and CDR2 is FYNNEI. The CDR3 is CASSGGTPRNTIYF. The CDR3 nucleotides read TGTGCCAGCAGTGGAGGAACACCAAGAAACACCATATATTTT.

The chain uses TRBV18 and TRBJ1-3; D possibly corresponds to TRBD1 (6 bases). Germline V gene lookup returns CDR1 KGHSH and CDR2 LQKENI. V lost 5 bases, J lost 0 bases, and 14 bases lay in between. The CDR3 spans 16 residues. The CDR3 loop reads CASSTGQGSSGNTIYF. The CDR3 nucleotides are TGTGCCAGCTCAACTGGGCAGGGGTCCTCTGGAAACACCATATATTTT. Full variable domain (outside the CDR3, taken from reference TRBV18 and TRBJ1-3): NAGVMQNPRHLVRRRGQEARLRCSPMKGHSHVYWYRQLPEEGLKFMVYLQKENIIDESGMPKERFSAEFPKEGPSILRIQQVVRGDSAAYFCASSTGQGSSGNTIYFGEGSWLTVV.

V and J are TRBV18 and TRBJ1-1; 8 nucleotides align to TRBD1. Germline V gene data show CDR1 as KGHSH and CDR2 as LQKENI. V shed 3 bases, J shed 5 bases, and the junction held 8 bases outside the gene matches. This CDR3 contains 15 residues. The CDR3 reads CASSPDRVGWTEAFF. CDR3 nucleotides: TGTGCCAGCTCACCGGACAGGGTTGGGTGGACTGAAGCTTTCTTT.

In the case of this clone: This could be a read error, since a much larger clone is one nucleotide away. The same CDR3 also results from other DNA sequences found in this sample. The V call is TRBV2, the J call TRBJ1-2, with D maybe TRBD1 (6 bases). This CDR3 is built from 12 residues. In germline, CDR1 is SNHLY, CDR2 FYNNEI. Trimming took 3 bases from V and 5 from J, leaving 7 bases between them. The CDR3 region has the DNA TGTGCCAGCAGTGAGAGGGGGTATGGCTACACCTTC. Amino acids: CASSERGYGYTF.

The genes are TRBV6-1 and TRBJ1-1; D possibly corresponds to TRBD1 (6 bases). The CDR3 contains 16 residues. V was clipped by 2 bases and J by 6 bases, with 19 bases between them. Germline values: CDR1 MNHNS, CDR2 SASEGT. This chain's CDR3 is CASSEPRGRYRSEAFF. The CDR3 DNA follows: TGTGCCAGCAGTGAACCCAGGGGAAGGTACAGATCTGAAGCTTTCTTT.

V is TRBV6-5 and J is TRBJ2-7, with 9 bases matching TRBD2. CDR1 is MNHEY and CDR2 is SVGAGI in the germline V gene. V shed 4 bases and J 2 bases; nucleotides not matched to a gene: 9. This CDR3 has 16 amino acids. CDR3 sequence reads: CASSFSQASGTYEQYF. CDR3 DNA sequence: TGTGCCAGCAGTTTCAGCCAGGCTAGCGGGACCTACGAGCAGTACTTC.

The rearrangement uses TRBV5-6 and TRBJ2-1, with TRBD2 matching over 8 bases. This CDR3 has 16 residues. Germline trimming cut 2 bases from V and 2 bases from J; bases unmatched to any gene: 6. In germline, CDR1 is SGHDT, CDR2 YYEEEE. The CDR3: CASSLFSGRAYNEQFF. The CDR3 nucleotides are TGTGCCAGCAGCTTATTCTCCGGGAGGGCCTACAATGAGCAGTTCTTC.

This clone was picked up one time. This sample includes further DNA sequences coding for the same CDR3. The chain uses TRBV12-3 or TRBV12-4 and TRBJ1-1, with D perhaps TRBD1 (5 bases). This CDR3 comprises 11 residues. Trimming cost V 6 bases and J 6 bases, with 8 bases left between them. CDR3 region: CASSPGSEAFF. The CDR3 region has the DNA TGTGCCAGCAGCCCAGGGTCTGAAGCTTTCTTT.

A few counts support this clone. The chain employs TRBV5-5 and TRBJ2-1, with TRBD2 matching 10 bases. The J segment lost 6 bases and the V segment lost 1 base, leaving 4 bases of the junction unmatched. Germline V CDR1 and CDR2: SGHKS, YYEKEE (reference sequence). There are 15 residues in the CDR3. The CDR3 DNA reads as TGTGCCAGCAGCTTGTCGAGCGGGAGGGCCAATGAGCAGTTCTTC. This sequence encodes CASSLSSGRANEQFF.

This chain's CDR3 is CASSLVGQGRELFF. Here the CDR3 DNA reads TGTGCCAGCAGCTTAGTGGGACAGGGGAGGGAGCTGTTTTTT. The rearrangement links TRBV7-8 to TRBJ2-2; 10 positions agree with TRBD1. This CDR3 contains 14 residues. The trim removed 1 base at V and 9 bases at J, leaving 2 bases unmatched. Germline CDR1 SGHVS, CDR2 FQNEAQ.

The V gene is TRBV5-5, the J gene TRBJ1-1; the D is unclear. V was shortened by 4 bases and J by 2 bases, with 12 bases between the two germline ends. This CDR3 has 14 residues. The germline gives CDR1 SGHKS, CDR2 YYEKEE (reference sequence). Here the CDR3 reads CASSRRESNTEAFF. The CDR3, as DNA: TGTGCCAGCAGCCGCCGGGAGAGCAACACTGAAGCTTTCTTT.

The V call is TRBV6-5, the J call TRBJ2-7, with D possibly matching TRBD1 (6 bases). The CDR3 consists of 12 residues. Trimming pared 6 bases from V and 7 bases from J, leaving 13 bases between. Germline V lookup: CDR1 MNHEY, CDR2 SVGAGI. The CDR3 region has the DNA TGTGCCAGCAGCACAGGGATGTGGGAGCAGTACTTC. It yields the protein CASSTGMWEQYF.

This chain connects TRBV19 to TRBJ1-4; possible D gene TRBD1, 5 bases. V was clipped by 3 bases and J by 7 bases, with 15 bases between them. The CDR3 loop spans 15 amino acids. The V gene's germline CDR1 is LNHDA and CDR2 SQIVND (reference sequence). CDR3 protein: CASSMSGGDGEKLFF. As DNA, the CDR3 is TGTGCCAGTAGTATGTCGGGCGGGGACGGTGAAAAACTGTTTTTT.

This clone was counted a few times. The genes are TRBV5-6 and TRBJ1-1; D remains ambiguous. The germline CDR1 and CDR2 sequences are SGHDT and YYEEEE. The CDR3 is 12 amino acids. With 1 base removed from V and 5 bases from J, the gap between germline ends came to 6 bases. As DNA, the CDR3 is TGTGCCAGCAGCTTGTGGGCTACTGAAGCTTTCTTT. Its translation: CASSLWATEAFF. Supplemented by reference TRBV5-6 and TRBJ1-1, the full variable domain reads DAGVTQSPTHLIKTRGQQVTLRCSPKSGHDTVSWYQQALGQGPQFIFQYYEEEERQRGNFPDRFSGHQFPNYSSELNVNALLLGDSALYLCASSLWATEAFFGQGTRLTVV.

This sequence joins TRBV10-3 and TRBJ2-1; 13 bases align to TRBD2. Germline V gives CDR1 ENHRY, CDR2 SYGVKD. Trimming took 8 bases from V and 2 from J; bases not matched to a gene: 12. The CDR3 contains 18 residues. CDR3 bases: TGTGCCATCGGAGGTCTCGGGACTAGCGGGAACCCCTACAATGAGCAGTTCTTC. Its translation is CAIGGLGTSGNPYNEQFF.

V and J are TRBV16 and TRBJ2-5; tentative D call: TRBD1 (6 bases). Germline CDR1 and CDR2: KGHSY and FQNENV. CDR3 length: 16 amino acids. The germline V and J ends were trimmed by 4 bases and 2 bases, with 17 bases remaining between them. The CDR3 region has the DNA TGTGCCAGCAGCCGATCGACCGGGACAATTCAAGAGACCCAGTACTTC. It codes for CASSRSTGTIQETQYF.

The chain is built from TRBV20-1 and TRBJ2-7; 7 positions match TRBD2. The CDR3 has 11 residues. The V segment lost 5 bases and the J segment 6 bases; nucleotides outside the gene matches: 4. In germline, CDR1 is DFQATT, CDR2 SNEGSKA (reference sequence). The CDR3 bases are TGCAGTGCTCGGAGCGGGGTCGAGCAGTACTTC. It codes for CSARSGVEQYF.

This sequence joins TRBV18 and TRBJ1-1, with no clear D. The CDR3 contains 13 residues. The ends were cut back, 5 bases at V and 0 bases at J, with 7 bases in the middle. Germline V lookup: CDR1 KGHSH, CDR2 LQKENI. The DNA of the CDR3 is TGTGCCAGCTCAGGAGGGTTGAACACTGAAGCTTTCTTT. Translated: CASSGGLNTEAFF.

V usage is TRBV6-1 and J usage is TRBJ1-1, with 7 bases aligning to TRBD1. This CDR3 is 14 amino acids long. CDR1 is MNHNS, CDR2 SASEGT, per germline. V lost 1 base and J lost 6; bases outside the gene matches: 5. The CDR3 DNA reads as TGTGCCAGCAGTGAAGTGACAGGGTCGGCTGAAGCTTTCTTT. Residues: CASSEVTGSAEAFF.

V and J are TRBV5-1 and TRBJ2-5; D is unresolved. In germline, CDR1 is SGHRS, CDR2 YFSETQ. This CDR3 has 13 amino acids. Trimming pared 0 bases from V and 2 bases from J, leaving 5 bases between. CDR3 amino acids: CASSLETQETQYF. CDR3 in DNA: TGCGCCAGCAGCTTGGAAACACAAGAGACCCAGTACTTC.

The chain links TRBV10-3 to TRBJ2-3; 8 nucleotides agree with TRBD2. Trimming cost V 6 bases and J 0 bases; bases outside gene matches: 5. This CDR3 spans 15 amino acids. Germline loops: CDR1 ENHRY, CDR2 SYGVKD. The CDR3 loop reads CAIRGERESTDTQYF. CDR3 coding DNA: TGTGCCATCAGGGGGGAGCGGGAGAGCACAGATACGCAGTATTTT.

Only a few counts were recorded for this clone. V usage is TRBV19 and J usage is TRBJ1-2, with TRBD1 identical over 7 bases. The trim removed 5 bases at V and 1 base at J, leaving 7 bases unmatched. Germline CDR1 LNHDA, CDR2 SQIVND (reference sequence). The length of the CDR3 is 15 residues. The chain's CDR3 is CASSDPGQYNYGYTF. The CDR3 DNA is TGTGCCAGTAGTGATCCGGGACAGTATAACTATGGCTACACCTTC.

The CDR3 spells CASSTNRCYGYTF. The CDR3 DNA is TGTGCCAGCAGCACTAACAGGTGCTATGGCTACACCTTC. The chain uses TRBV21-1 and TRBJ1-2; the table's D call, TRBD1, was not checked against the DNA. TRBV21-1 is reported as a pseudogene. CDR3 length equals 13 residues.

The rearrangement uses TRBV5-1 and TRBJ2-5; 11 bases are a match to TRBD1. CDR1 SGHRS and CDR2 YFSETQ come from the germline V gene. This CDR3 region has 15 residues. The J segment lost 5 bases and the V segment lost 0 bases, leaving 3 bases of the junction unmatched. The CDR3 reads CASSLGTGGVETQYF. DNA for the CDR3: TGCGCCAGCAGCTTGGGGACAGGGGGCGTTGAGACCCAGTACTTC.

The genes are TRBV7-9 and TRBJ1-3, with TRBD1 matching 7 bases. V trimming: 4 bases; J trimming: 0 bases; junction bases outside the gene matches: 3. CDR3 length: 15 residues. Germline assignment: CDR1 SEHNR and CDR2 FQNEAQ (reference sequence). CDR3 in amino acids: CASSSGDSSGNTIYF. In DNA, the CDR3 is TGTGCCAGCAGCTCGGGGGACAGCTCTGGAAACACCATATATTTT.

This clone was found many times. Here the CDR3 reads CASSQNSQLGEQYF. CDR3 bases: TGTGCCAGCAGCCAAAATTCCCAACTAGGCGAGCAGTACTTC. The genes are TRBV3-1 (or the pseudogene TRBV3-2) and TRBJ2-7, with a tentative D call TRBD2 (5 bases). CDR1 and CDR2 from the germline V gene are LGHDT and YNNKEL (reference sequence). CDR3 size: 14 residues. Trimming removed 2 bases at V and 6 bases at J, with 14 bases between.

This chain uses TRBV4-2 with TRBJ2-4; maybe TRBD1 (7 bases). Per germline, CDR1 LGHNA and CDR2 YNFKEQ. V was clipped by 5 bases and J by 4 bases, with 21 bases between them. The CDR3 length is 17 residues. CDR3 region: CASSDRARQGLKNIQYF. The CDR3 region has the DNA TGTGCCAGCAGCGACAGGGCACGACAGGGACTTAAAAACATTCAGTACTTC.

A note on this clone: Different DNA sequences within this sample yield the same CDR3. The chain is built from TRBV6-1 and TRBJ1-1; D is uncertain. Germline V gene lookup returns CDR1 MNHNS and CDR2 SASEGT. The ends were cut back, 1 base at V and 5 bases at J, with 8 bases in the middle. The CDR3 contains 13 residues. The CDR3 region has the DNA TGTGCCAGCAGTGAAGGAACGAGAACTGAAGCTTTCTTT. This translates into CASSEGTRTEAFF.